The rows below give T cell receptor beta chains drawn from one sample of a study of blood T cell repertoires in COVID-19. Sequencing was performed with immunoSEQ multiplex PCR; in TCRdb, only in-frame clones are kept and a portion is missing. Of about 250,000 clones listed, around 87% are singletons. The source material was peripheral blood. The origin of the receptors is a woman aged 55-70 years with COVID-19, enrolled during active disease. The CDR3 runs from the conserved cysteine through the conserved F or W. Each record gives: V gene, D gene, clone size, J gene, CDR3 DNA, CDR3 protein. D genes are given only for firm matches. Size tells how often a clone was seen (once, few, many) or the class of an expanded clone, and some rows leave it out.

>TRBV15|-|-|TRBJ1-1
TGTGCCACCAATTGGGCAGGGGCTTATTTCTCTGAAGCTTTCTTT
CATNWAGAYFSEAFF
>TRBV6-2/TRBV6-3|-|-|TRBJ1-1
TGTGCCAGCAGTTTAGCCGCCGGGAACACTGAAGCTTTCTTT
CASSLAAGNTEAFF
>TRBV9|-|-|TRBJ2-2
TGTGCCAGCAGCGTAGGGCCGGGGGCGAACACCGGGGAGCTGTTTTTT
CASSVGPGANTGELFF
>TRBV9|-|-|TRBJ1-4
TGTGCCAGCAGCTATATTGGAGGGGTGAATGAAAAACTGTTTTTT
CASSYIGGVNEKLFF
>TRBV9|-|few|TRBJ1-1
TGTGCCAGCAGCGTGTCGTCGAACACTGAAGCTTTCTTT
CASSVSSNTEAFF
>TRBV10-2|TRBD1|once|TRBJ1-6
TGCGCCAGCAGCCCTACAGGGGGGACCTCAAGCGAGGACAGGTCCCTCCACTTT
CASSPTGGTSSEDRSLHF
>TRBV2|-|-|TRBJ1-2
TGTGCCAGCAGTGAAACTTTAACCCACTATGGCTACACCTTC
CASSETLTHYGYTF
>TRBV19|TRBD1|-|TRBJ1-5
TGTGCCAGTAGTATGATGGCAGGGGGTATCGGTCAGCCCCAGCATTTT
CASSMMAGGIGQPQHF
>TRBV19|-|-|TRBJ1-5
TGTGCCAGTAGCAGCAGGGAGGGCGTTAATCAGCCCCAGCATTTT
CASSSREGVNQPQHF
>TRBV15|TRBD2|-|TRBJ2-2
TGTGCCACCAGCAGAGGTCTTAGCGGGGGGGCCTCCGGGGAGCTGTTTTTT
CATSRGLSGGASGELFF
>TRBV4-2|-|few|TRBJ1-6
TGTGCCAGCAGCCAAGGAAGGGGCTTACCCCTCCACTTT
CASSQGRGLPLHF
>TRBV4-3|-|-|TRBJ1-2
TGCGCCAGCAGCCAAGTAGGGGCCGACTATGGCTACACCTTC
CASSQVGADYGYTF
>TRBV18|TRBD1|-|TRBJ2-6
TGTGCCAGCTCACATCCAGGGGGCTCCTCTGGGGCCAACGTCCTGACTTTC
CASSHPGGSSGANVLTF
>TRBV19|-|-|TRBJ1-6
TGTGCCAGTAGTATTCGGGGGAATAGAGCCGGGGCCGACTCTAATTCACCCCTCCACTTT
CASSIRGNRAGADSNSPLHF
>TRBV5-1|TRBD2|-|TRBJ2-7
TGCGCCAGCAGCTTGGCCGGGGGGACTCCCTACGAGCAGTACTTC
CASSLAGGTPYEQYF
>TRBV4-2|TRBD2|few|TRBJ2-5
TGTGCCAGCAGCCAAGAGGTCGGGGGGGCGGAGACCCAGTACTTC
CASSQEVGGAETQYF